The 7 T cell receptor beta chains reported below all come from one sample, sequenced in a study of blood T cell repertoires in COVID-19. The repertoire was sequenced with immunoSEQ multiplex PCR; TCRdb's copy has only in-frame clones and lacks some. The sample lists some 130,000 clones; approximately 80% were seen once. The sequenced sample was peripheral blood. These receptors were collected from a man aged 60-69 years who had recovered from COVID-19.

This clone was recorded once. The chain is built from TRBV27 and TRBJ1-6; 8 nucleotides agree with TRBD1. The CDR3 is made up of 14 amino acids. J lost 10 bases, V lost 6 bases, and 8 bases had no gene match. Germline V lookup: CDR1 MNHEY, CDR2 SMNVEV (reference sequence). This chain's CDR3 is CASRLDRAGSPLHF. CDR3 nucleotides: TGTGCCAGCAGATTGGACAGGGCGGGCTCACCCCTCCACTTT.

This chain connects TRBV19 to TRBJ2-7, with TRBD1 as a possible D gene (6 bases). Germline values: CDR1 LNHDA, CDR2 SQIVND (reference sequence). V was clipped by 0 bases and J by 3 bases, with 9 bases between them. This CDR3 contains 14 residues. DNA of the CDR3: TGTGCCAGTAGTATAGACTGGACAGTCTACGAGCAGTACTTC. It yields the protein CASSIDWTVYEQYF.

The chain links TRBV28 to TRBJ1-5; maybe TRBD1 (6 bases). The germline V gene encodes CDR1 MDHEN and CDR2 SYDVKM. The V and J ends lost 6 bases and 2 bases respectively, with 20 bases between them. This CDR3 is built from 17 residues. The CDR3 spells CASSPHDRPAGNQPQHF. The CDR3 nucleotides read TGTGCCAGCAGCCCTCATGACAGGCCGGCAGGCAATCAGCCCCAGCATTTT.

The chain is built from TRBV2 and TRBJ1-4; weak D call: TRBD1 (5 bases). The CDR3 totals 13 residues. Germline V gene lookup returns CDR1 SNHLY and CDR2 FYNNEI. Trimming took off 5 bases at V and 7 bases at J, with 11 bases between the two ends. The CDR3 nucleotides read TGTGCCAGCAGTCCAGGGCCGGGTGAAAAACTGTTTTTT. Its translation is CASSPGPGEKLFF.

The V and J genes are TRBV7-8 and TRBJ1-5; D call uncertain. Germline CDR1 SGHVS, CDR2 FQNEAQ. Trimming cost V 0 bases and J 4 bases, with 10 bases left between them. This CDR3 region has 15 residues. The CDR3 is CASSLASHLNQPQHF. The CDR3 DNA follows: TGTGCCAGCAGCTTAGCGAGTCACCTAAATCAGCCCCAGCATTTT. Variable domain in full (rest from reference TRBV7-8 and TRBJ1-5): GAGVSQSPRYKVAKRGQDVALRCDPISGHVSLFWYQQALGQGPEFLTYFQNEAQLDKSGLPSDRFFAERPEGSVSTLKIQRTQQEDSAVYLCASSLASHLNQPQHFGDGTRLSIL.

V gene TRBV12-3 or TRBV12-4 combines with J gene TRBJ2-7; TRBD2 matches at 9 bases. J lost 7 bases, V lost 2 bases, and 3 bases had no gene match. The CDR3 runs 13 residues. The CDR3 sequence is CASSLLAGSEQYF. Here the CDR3 DNA reads TGTGCCAGCAGTTTACTAGCGGGATCTGAGCAGTACTTC.

The V call is TRBV6-2 or TRBV6-3, the J call TRBJ1-5; possibly TRBD1 for D (5 bases). Germline CDR1 is MNHEY and CDR2 is SVGEGT. V lost 1 base to trimming and J lost 0 bases, with 10 bases between them. The CDR3 sequence is 16 residues long. CDR3 protein: CASSYFAGISNQPQHF. In nucleotides, the CDR3 is TGTGCCAGCAGTTACTTTGCAGGGATTAGCAATCAGCCCCAGCATTTT.